Following are 26 T cell receptor beta chains from one sample sequenced in a study of control samples from healthy donors and cancer patients. Data came from immunoSEQ multiplex PCR; TCRdb stores just in-frame clones and leaves some out. The sample consists of 350,000 to 450,000 clones, around 90% of them appearing once. Material for sequencing was PBMCs. Receptors originate from a man aged 40-55 years with head and neck cancer.

The V gene is TRBV5-1, the J gene TRBJ2-5; 8 bases are shared with TRBD2. This CDR3 comprises 16 residues. Trimming removed 0 bases from V and 4 bases from J; junction bases left unmatched: 8. The germline V gene encodes CDR1 SGHRS and CDR2 YFSETQ. CDR3 sequence: CASSLETSGRAETQYF. DNA of the CDR3: TGCGCCAGCAGCTTGGAAACCAGCGGGAGAGCAGAGACCCAGTACTTC.

The chain is built from TRBV5-1 and TRBJ1-1, with 8 bases fitting TRBD1. Germline loops: CDR1 SGHRS, CDR2 YFSETQ. The CDR3 consists of 15 residues. V lost 0 bases to trimming and J lost 1 base; unmatched junction nucleotides: 2. CDR3 nucleotide sequence: TGCGCCAGCAGCTTGGTGCAGGGGGCGAACACTGAAGCTTTCTTT. Protein sequence: CASSLVQGANTEAFF.

The chain carries TRBV7-3 and TRBJ2-1, with 13 bases fitting TRBD2. CDR1 and CDR2 (germline): SGHTA, FQGTGA. The V and J ends lost 5 bases and 8 bases, in that order; junction bases with no gene match: 12. CDR3 length: 17 residues. CDR3 DNA: TGTGCCAGCAGCCCTAGCCTACTAGCGGGAGGGCCGGATGAGCAGTTCTTC. Protein product: CASSPSLLAGGPDEQFF.

This sequence joins TRBV11-3 and TRBJ2-3; 11 bases fit TRBD2. CDR1 and CDR2 from the germline V gene are SGHNT and YENEEA. J lost 6 bases, V lost 0 bases, and 5 bases had no gene match. The CDR3 is made up of 16 amino acids. In DNA, the CDR3 is TGTGCCAGCAGCTTAGATCCGACTAGCGGGATTGATACGCAGTATTTT. Protein product: CASSLDPTSGIDTQYF.

A single count supports this clone. The CDR3 region has the DNA TGTGCCAGTAGCCGGGGGAGAACTAATGAAAAACTGTTTTTT. This sequence encodes CASSRGRTNEKLFF. The chain employs TRBV19 and TRBJ1-4; possibly TRBD1 for D (5 bases). V shed 6 bases and J shed 1 base, with 9 bases lying between them. CDR3 length: 14 amino acids. Germline V gene sequence: CDR1 LNHDA, CDR2 SQIVND (reference sequence).

The sample holds one count of this clone. This rearrangement joins TRBV6-5 to TRBJ2-3; TRBD1 is a possible D gene (6 bases). Germline V gene data show CDR1 as MNHEY and CDR2 as SVGAGI. The V end lost 6 bases, the J end lost 2 bases, and 12 bases lay between the germline ends. This CDR3 comprises 14 residues. The CDR3 nucleotides are TGTGCCAGCAGCCGAGGACAGCACACAGATACGCAGTATTTT. Protein: CASSRGQHTDTQYF.

J is TRBJ1-6 and V is TRBV9; possible D gene TRBD1, 5 bases. V was clipped by 3 bases and J by 6 bases, with 16 bases between them. This CDR3 is 16 amino acids long. Germline CDR1 SGDLS, CDR2 YYNGEE. CDR3 bases: TGTGCCAGCAGCGAGACAGCGAAAACGAGTAATTCACCCCTCCACTTT. Its protein product is CASSETAKTSNSPLHF.

The rearrangement links TRBV2 to TRBJ2-3; D uncertain. CDR1 SNHLY and CDR2 FYNNEI come from the germline V gene. CDR3 size: 13 residues. The ends were cut back, 7 bases at V and 2 bases at J, with 10 bases in the middle. CDR3 sequence (DNA): TGTGCCAGCAACGAGGCCTTCACAGATACGCAGTATTTT. Protein product: CASNEAFTDTQYF.

V is TRBV27 and J is TRBJ2-7; 9 bases line up with TRBD2. The CDR3 contains 15 residues. Germline values: CDR1 MNHEY, CDR2 SMNVEV (reference sequence). Trimming removed 6 bases from V and 3 bases from J; junction bases left unmatched: 9. The CDR3 is CASRSRREGLYEQYF. The DNA for the CDR3 is TGTGCCAGCAGGTCCCGGCGGGAGGGCCTCTACGAGCAGTACTTC.

This clone was picked up one time. The chain links TRBV27 to TRBJ1-6; unclear D gene. CDR1 MNHEY and CDR2 SMNVEV come from the germline V gene (reference sequence). The CDR3 has 15 residues. V was clipped by 4 bases and J by 7 bases, with 14 bases between them. As DNA, the CDR3 is TGTGCCAGCAGTTCCCAGGCAGGTGGAAATTCACCCCTCCACTTT. Its protein product is CASSSQAGGNSPLHF.

CDR3 coding DNA: TGTGCCTGGATGGACAGTCGGCCTGGGGAGCCCCAGCATTTT. Amino acids: CAWMDSRPGEPQHF. V gene TRBV30 combines with J gene TRBJ1-5; tentative D call: TRBD1 (6 bases). V was shortened by 4 bases and J by 8 bases, with 18 bases between the two germline ends. Per the germline V gene, CDR1 is GTSNPN and CDR2 is SVGIG (reference sequence). CDR3 length equals 14 residues.

The chain joins TRBV6-5 to TRBJ2-1; D remains unclear. Germline-derived CDR1 and CDR2 are MNHEY and SVGAGI. The CDR3 covers 14 residues. Between the trimmed V and J ends, which lost 5 bases and 6 bases, there was a span of 14 bases. DNA for the CDR3: TGTGCCAGCAGTCGGACCGCGCCCAGCAATGAGCAGTTCTTC. Encoded protein: CASSRTAPSNEQFF.

The chain has TRBV11-3 and TRBJ2-2; the match to TRBD1 covers 7 bases. CDR1 and CDR2 from the germline V gene are SGHNT and YENEEA. V shed 3 bases and J 0 bases; nucleotides not matched to a gene: 4. There are 16 residues in the CDR3. CDR3 sequence: CASSFRTGANTGELFF. For the CDR3, the DNA is TGTGCCAGCAGCTTCCGGACAGGTGCGAACACCGGGGAGCTGTTTTTT. The variable domain in full, with the rest retrieved from reference TRBV11-3 and TRBJ2-2, is EAGVVQSPRYKIIEKKQPVAFWCNPISGHNTLYWYLQNLGQGPELLIRYENEEAVDDSQLPKDRFSAERLKGVDSTLKIQPAELGDSAVYLCASSFRTGANTGELFFGEGSRLTVL.

V usage is TRBV27 and J usage is TRBJ1-3; TRBD1 might be the D (5 bases). Germline CDR1 is MNHEY and CDR2 is SMNVEV (reference sequence). The CDR3 runs 16 residues. V dropped 7 bases and J dropped 0 bases, with 16 bases sitting between them. CDR3 bases: TGTGCCAGCACGAAATTGGGGGAGGGCTCTGGAAACACCATATATTTT. This gives the protein CASTKLGEGSGNTIYF.

As concerns this clone: The identical CDR3 is also encoded by other nucleotide sequences in the sample. V gene TRBV27 combines with J gene TRBJ1-2, with 9 bases aligning to TRBD1. The CDR3 is made up of 12 amino acids. The germline CDR1 and CDR2 sequences are MNHEY and SMNVEV (reference sequence). V dropped 5 bases and J dropped 8; count of bases not matched to a gene: 3. CDR3 nucleotides: TGTGCCAGCAGTAGGACAGGGGTCGGCTACACCTTC. Amino acid sequence: CASSRTGVGYTF.

The chain has TRBV6-5 and TRBJ2-7, with 8 bases fitting TRBD2. V shed 6 bases and J 4 bases; nucleotides not matched to a gene: 5. Per germline, CDR1 MNHEY and CDR2 SVGAGI. This CDR3 is built from 13 residues. CDR3 sequence: CASRDSGAYEQYF. Written as DNA, the CDR3 is TGTGCCAGCAGAGATAGCGGGGCTTACGAGCAGTACTTC.

This sequence joins TRBV7-2 and TRBJ1-1; D possibly corresponds to TRBD1 (5 bases). Germline CDR1 and CDR2: SGHTA and FQGNSA. V lost 5 bases, J lost 6 bases, and 19 bases lay in between. The CDR3 has 15 amino acids. CDR3 in DNA: TGTGCCAGCAGCGGGACCGGGACGGCGTCTGCTGAAGCTTTCTTT. Its translation is CASSGTGTASAEAFF.

DNA of the CDR3: TGTGCCAGCTCCAAGGCAGGGACTCAGTCGTTCTCTGGAAACACCATATATTTT. Its protein is CASSKAGTQSFSGNTIYF. The chain combines TRBV18 with TRBJ1-3, with D possibly matching TRBD1 (5 bases). The CDR3 covers 18 residues. V was trimmed by 6 bases and J by 0 bases, leaving 21 bases between them. The germline V gene encodes CDR1 KGHSH and CDR2 LQKENI.

This chain joins TRBV6-5 and TRBJ1-2, with D possibly matching TRBD1 (6 bases). With 2 bases removed from V and 8 bases from J, the gap between germline ends came to 18 bases. Germline assignment: CDR1 MNHEY and CDR2 SVGAGI. The CDR3 spans 15 residues. The CDR3 region is CASSYQDRTIRGYTF. In DNA, the CDR3 is TGTGCCAGCAGTTACCAGGACAGAACTATTCGGGGCTACACCTTC.

J is TRBJ2-1 and V is TRBV5-4, with D tentatively TRBD1 or TRBD2 (6 bases each). This CDR3 contains 18 residues. The germline V and J ends were trimmed by 0 bases and 1 base, with 17 bases remaining between them. CDR1 SGHNT and CDR2 YYREEE come from the germline V gene (reference sequence). The CDR3 protein is CASSLALWGAKSYNEQFF. CDR3 bases: TGTGCCAGCAGCTTGGCACTATGGGGGGCTAAATCCTACAATGAGCAGTTCTTC.

V is TRBV7-8 and J is TRBJ2-3; unclear D gene. The ends were cut back, 5 bases at V and 0 bases at J, with 12 bases in the middle. This CDR3 comprises 15 residues. The V gene's germline CDR1 is SGHVS and CDR2 FQNEAQ. The CDR3 loop is CASSPRNASTDTQYF. CDR3 sequence (DNA): TGTGCCAGCAGCCCGCGCAACGCGAGCACAGATACGCAGTATTTT.

V usage is TRBV28 and J usage is TRBJ1-2, with TRBD1 identical over 10 bases. The CDR3 runs 14 residues. Trimming removed 5 bases from V and 3 bases from J; junction bases left unmatched: 3. Looked up from germline, CDR1 is MDHEN and CDR2 is SYDVKM. CDR3 residues: CASSGDRGYYGYTF. In DNA form, the CDR3 reads TGTGCCAGCAGTGGGGACAGGGGCTACTATGGCTACACCTTC.

The chain is built from TRBV4-3 and TRBJ1-2, with D possibly TRBD1 on 5 matching bases. The germline V and J ends were trimmed by 0 bases and 4 bases, with 12 bases remaining between them. Per the germline V gene, CDR1 is LGHNA and CDR2 is YSLEER. This CDR3 comprises 15 residues. This CDR3 is CASSQDLGHSYGYTF. DNA for the CDR3: TGCGCCAGCAGCCAAGATCTAGGACATTCCTATGGCTACACCTTC.

This clone showed up just a few times. This chain links TRBV7-2 with TRBJ1-3, with 7 bases fitting TRBD1. Losses at the gene ends were 6 bases for V and 3 bases for J; bases not matched to a gene: 8. Germline V gene sequence: CDR1 SGHTA, CDR2 FQGNSA. The CDR3 covers 15 residues. The CDR3 reads CASRTGSLGGNTIYF. CDR3 nucleotides: TGTGCCAGCAGGACAGGGTCCTTGGGTGGAAACACCATATATTTT.

The rearrangement links TRBV19 to TRBJ1-3; D is uncertain. The CDR3 is 15 residues long. The germline V and J ends were trimmed by 0 bases and 1 base, with 7 bases remaining between them. The V gene's germline CDR1 is LNHDA and CDR2 SQIVND (reference sequence). The CDR3 sequence: CASSIEWFSGNTIYF. CDR3 bases: TGTGCCAGTAGTATAGAGTGGTTTTCTGGAAACACCATATATTTT.

The V call is TRBV5-1, the J call TRBJ1-2; 8 bases fit TRBD1. V was pared by 0 bases and J by 5 bases, with 9 bases of the junction left unmatched. CDR1 and CDR2 from the germline V gene are SGHRS and YFSETQ. CDR3 length: 16 residues. The chain's CDR3 is CASSLAAGGADYGYTF. The CDR3 DNA is TGCGCCAGCAGCTTGGCGGCAGGGGGCGCTGATTATGGCTACACCTTC.